Listed below are T cell receptor beta chains from one sample, sequenced in a study of T cell repertoires in cytomegalovirus infection. One entry per CDR3 protein, called by TCRdb with MiXCR from the reads. The table shows 200,000 to 300,000 distinct CDR3 sequences, with approximately 7% occurring only once. The sample consisted of PBMCs. The receptors shown here come from a human donor in good health (CMV status not recorded). Some clones in this sample may be carry-over from other donors' samples. The CDR3 runs from the conserved cysteine through the conserved F or W. Fields, in order: V gene, J gene, clone size, D gene, CDR3 DNA, CDR3 protein. A D gene is named only where the DNA matches it firmly. Size is omitted from some rows. Given values are once, few, many or a class for expanded clones.

V gene: TRBV10-3; J gene: TRBJ2-7; clone size: many; D gene: TRBD1; CDR3 DNA: TGTGCCATCAGTGAGGGGGACAGGCCTTACGAGCAGTACTTC; CDR3 protein: CAISEGDRPYEQYF
V gene: TRBV23-1; J gene: TRBJ2-3; clone size: many; D gene: -; CDR3 DNA: TGCGCCAGCAGTCAATTTTCGACAGCTAGCACAGATACGCAGTATTTT; CDR3 protein: CASSQFSTASTDTQYF
V gene: TRBV10-3; J gene: TRBJ2-1; clone size: many; D gene: -; CDR3 DNA: TGTGCCATCAGTGATTCCGGCAGGGGTATTCCCAATGAGCAGTTCTTC; CDR3 protein: CAISDSGRGIPNEQFF
V gene: TRBV6-6; J gene: TRBJ1-4; clone size: many; D gene: -; CDR3 DNA: TGTGCCAGCAGTTACAGCGGGGTTGAAAAACTGTTTTTT; CDR3 protein: CASSYSGVEKLFF
V gene: TRBV20-1; J gene: TRBJ2-3; clone size: many; D gene: -; CDR3 DNA: TGCAGTGCTTCGAGCCCGATAGCGGTAACCTTCGCAGATACGCAGTATTTT; CDR3 protein: CSASSPIAVTFADTQYF
V gene: TRBV7-2; J gene: TRBJ1-1; clone size: many; D gene: -; CDR3 DNA: TGTGCCAGCAGCTTAGTGCCGATCGGGCCAAGGGTGGACACTGAAGCTTTCTTT; CDR3 protein: CASSLVPIGPRVDTEAFF
V gene: TRBV20-1; J gene: TRBJ2-2; clone size: many; D gene: -; CDR3 DNA: TGCAGTGCTAGAGACGGGGGGAACACCGGGGAGCTGTTTTTT; CDR3 protein: CSARDGGNTGELFF
V gene: TRBV7-2; J gene: TRBJ1-4; clone size: many; D gene: TRBD1; CDR3 DNA: TGTGCCAGCAGCTTGGGACACAGGGGTAATGAAAAACTGTTTTTT; CDR3 protein: CASSLGHRGNEKLFF
V gene: TRBV6-1; J gene: TRBJ2-5; clone size: many; D gene: -; CDR3 DNA: TGTGCCAGCAGATTCCGTCTCCTATGGGGAGAGACCCAGTACTTC; CDR3 protein: CASRFRLLWGETQYF
V gene: TRBV28; J gene: TRBJ1-4; clone size: -; D gene: -; CDR3 DNA: TGTGCCAGCAGCCTCCAGGACAGCTCTCTCCAGGAAAAACTGTTTTTT; CDR3 protein: CASSLQDSSLQEKLFF
V gene: TRBV24-1; J gene: TRBJ2-1; clone size: many; D gene: TRBD1; CDR3 DNA: TGTGCCACCAGTCGGGACAGGACCTCACCTGAGCAGTTCTTC; CDR3 protein: CATSRDRTSPEQFF
V gene: TRBV2; J gene: TRBJ1-3; clone size: many; D gene: -; CDR3 DNA: TGTGCCAGCAGTCTTGACTTCAACTCTGGAAACACCATATATTTT; CDR3 protein: CASSLDFNSGNTIYF
V gene: TRBV6-2/TRBV6-3; J gene: TRBJ2-1; clone size: many; D gene: TRBD2; CDR3 DNA: TGTGCCAGCAGAAAGTTCGTGGAGACACTAGCGGGCAATGAGCAGTTCTTC; CDR3 protein: CASRKFVETLAGNEQFF
V gene: TRBV12-3/TRBV12-4; J gene: TRBJ1-5; clone size: few; D gene: TRBD1; CDR3 DNA: TGTGCCAGTACGCCGGGACAGGGAGAGGTGCGGAGCAATCAGCCCCAGCATTTT; CDR3 protein: CASTPGQGEVRSNQPQHF
V gene: TRBV28; J gene: TRBJ1-2; clone size: many; D gene: -; CDR3 DNA: TGTGCCAGCAGTTTAGGGGGCGTTCTTAACTATGGCTACACCTTC; CDR3 protein: CASSLGGVLNYGYTF
V gene: TRBV7-6; J gene: TRBJ2-2; clone size: many; D gene: TRBD1; CDR3 DNA: TGTGCCAGCAGCTTAGAAGCAGGGGGTTCGAACACCGGGGAGCTGTTTTTT; CDR3 protein: CASSLEAGGSNTGELFF
V gene: TRBV28; J gene: TRBJ1-5; clone size: many; D gene: -; CDR3 DNA: TGTGCCAGCAGCCAATACGACGCAGGAATTAGGCTCGTTAGCAATCAGCCCCAGCATTTT; CDR3 protein: CASSQYDAGIRLVSNQPQHF
V gene: TRBV7-3; J gene: TRBJ2-1; clone size: many; D gene: -; CDR3 DNA: TGTGCCAGCAGCTATTCGGGTACTGGTGACAATGAGCAGTTCTTC; CDR3 protein: CASSYSGTGDNEQFF
V gene: TRBV29-1; J gene: TRBJ2-3; clone size: -; D gene: -; CDR3 DNA: TGCAGCGTTGAAGGCCGGGCCAGGGAATATCCAGATACGCAGTATTTT; CDR3 protein: CSVEGRAREYPDTQYF
V gene: TRBV4-1; J gene: TRBJ1-1; clone size: many; D gene: -; CDR3 DNA: TGCGCCAGCAGCCAAGTGGGGCGGAACACTGAAGCTTTCTTT; CDR3 protein: CASSQVGRNTEAFF
V gene: TRBV7-2; J gene: TRBJ1-5; clone size: many; D gene: -; CDR3 DNA: TGTGCCAGCAGCCCAGACGGATTTAGCAATCAGCCCCAGCATTTT; CDR3 protein: CASSPDGFSNQPQHF
V gene: TRBV6-2/TRBV6-3; J gene: TRBJ1-1; clone size: many; D gene: -; CDR3 DNA: TGTGCCAGTCGTCGGGTGAACACTGAAGCTTTCTTT; CDR3 protein: CASRRVNTEAFF
V gene: TRBV4-2; J gene: TRBJ1-4; clone size: -; D gene: TRBD1; CDR3 DNA: TGTGCCAGCAGCCCGGGACAGGAAGCAACTAATGAAAAACTGTTTTTT; CDR3 protein: CASSPGQEATNEKLFF
V gene: TRBV10-1; J gene: TRBJ2-1; clone size: many; D gene: -; CDR3 DNA: TGCGCCAGCAGCCAGGGCATTAGGGACAATGAGCAGTTCTTC; CDR3 protein: CASSQGIRDNEQFF
V gene: TRBV28; J gene: TRBJ1-5; clone size: -; D gene: -; CDR3 DNA: TGTGCCAGCAGTAACCCGGGGGGGAACAATCAGCCCCAGCATTTT; CDR3 protein: CASSNPGGNNQPQHF
V gene: TRBV6-2/TRBV6-3; J gene: TRBJ2-7; clone size: many; D gene: -; CDR3 DNA: TGTGCCAGCAGTAAGTGGATGGGGGACGAGCAGTACTTC; CDR3 protein: CASSKWMGDEQYF
V gene: TRBV20-1; J gene: TRBJ2-7; clone size: few; D gene: TRBD1; CDR3 DNA: TGCAGTGCTAGTGAGACAGGGGCATCCTACGAGCAGTACTTC; CDR3 protein: CSASETGASYEQYF
V gene: TRBV15; J gene: TRBJ2-2; clone size: many; D gene: -; CDR3 DNA: TGTGCCACCAGCCCGACCGGGACTCCCGGGGAGCTGTTTTTT; CDR3 protein: CATSPTGTPGELFF
V gene: TRBV28; J gene: TRBJ2-4; clone size: -; D gene: -; CDR3 DNA: TGTGCCAGCGGGCTCGGGGTCACCAAAAACAATCAGTACTTC; CDR3 protein: CASGLGVTKNNQYF
V gene: TRBV7-8; J gene: TRBJ2-7; clone size: many; D gene: -; CDR3 DNA: TGTGCCAGCAGCTTAGCGGCCGGGACCTCCTACGAGCAGTACTTC; CDR3 protein: CASSLAAGTSYEQYF
V gene: TRBV7-2; J gene: TRBJ1-1; clone size: many; D gene: -; CDR3 DNA: TGTGCCAGCAGCTTAGTGCCGGCTACAGCGGTGTCCACTGAAGCTTTCTTT; CDR3 protein: CASSLVPATAVSTEAFF
V gene: TRBV20-1; J gene: TRBJ1-1; clone size: many; D gene: -; CDR3 DNA: TGCAGTGCGAGCGGAGGAAGCACTGAAGCTTTCTTT; CDR3 protein: CSASGGSTEAFF
V gene: TRBV14; J gene: TRBJ1-4; clone size: hyperexpanded; D gene: -; CDR3 DNA: TGTGCCAGCAGCCAAGATCGGGTAAAACTGTTTTTT; CDR3 protein: CASSQDRVKLFF
V gene: TRBV25-1; J gene: TRBJ1-6; clone size: many; D gene: TRBD1; CDR3 DNA: TGTGCCAGCAGAGGACAGGCTAATTCACCCCTCCACTTT; CDR3 protein: CASRGQANSPLHF
V gene: TRBV29-1; J gene: TRBJ2-5; clone size: many; D gene: TRBD1; CDR3 DNA: TGCAGCGTTCTGACAGGGGGCGAAGAGACCCAGTACTTC; CDR3 protein: CSVLTGGEETQYF
V gene: TRBV6-2/TRBV6-3; J gene: TRBJ1-2; clone size: many; D gene: -; CDR3 DNA: TGTGCCAGCAGTTACGGGACCAGAGGAGGGACCTTC; CDR3 protein: CASSYGTRGGTF
V gene: TRBV14; J gene: TRBJ2-2; clone size: many; D gene: -; CDR3 DNA: TGTGCCAGCAGCCAAGATATAGTAGCCTCGGGGACTCCCGGGGAGCTGTTTTTT; CDR3 protein: CASSQDIVASGTPGELFF
V gene: TRBV28; J gene: TRBJ1-1; clone size: -; D gene: -; CDR3 DNA: TGTGCCAGCAGTTTACCTACAACTAACACTGAAGCTTTCTTT; CDR3 protein: CASSLPTTNTEAFF
V gene: TRBV7-2; J gene: TRBJ2-7; clone size: many; D gene: -; CDR3 DNA: TGTGCCAGCAGCGAAACCTACGAGCAGTACTTC; CDR3 protein: CASSETYEQYF
V gene: TRBV29-1; J gene: TRBJ1-1; clone size: few; D gene: -; CDR3 DNA: TGCAGCGTTGTTACAGGGTGGTTGAACACTGAAGCTTTCTTT; CDR3 protein: CSVVTGWLNTEAFF
V gene: TRBV4-3; J gene: TRBJ1-1; clone size: once; D gene: -; CDR3 DNA: TGCGCCAGCAGCCAAGATAAAACAGCCTACACTGAAGCTTTCTTT; CDR3 protein: CASSQDKTAYTEAFF
V gene: TRBV4-3; J gene: TRBJ1-1; clone size: -; D gene: -; CDR3 DNA: TGCGCCAGCAGCCAAGAAAAGGGGCCGAACACTGAAGCTTTCTTT; CDR3 protein: CASSQEKGPNTEAFF
V gene: TRBV28; J gene: TRBJ1-4; clone size: many; D gene: TRBD1; CDR3 DNA: TGTGCCAGCAGTATATCCCTCCGGGACAGGGGGGCTGAAAAACTGTTTTTT; CDR3 protein: CASSISLRDRGAEKLFF
V gene: TRBV29-1; J gene: TRBJ2-1; clone size: few; D gene: TRBD1; CDR3 DNA: TGCAGCGTTGAGGGCTACAGGGGGCATCTCAATGAGCAGTTCTTC; CDR3 protein: CSVEGYRGHLNEQFF
V gene: TRBV7-2; J gene: TRBJ2-7; clone size: many; D gene: TRBD1; CDR3 DNA: TGTGCCAGCAGCTCCGGGACAGGGGGCATTTCCCACGAGCAGTACTTC; CDR3 protein: CASSSGTGGISHEQYF
V gene: TRBV6-5; J gene: TRBJ1-1; clone size: many; D gene: -; CDR3 DNA: TGTGCCAGCAGTTTAAACAGGGAGAACACTGAAGCTTTCTTT; CDR3 protein: CASSLNRENTEAFF
V gene: TRBV6-2/TRBV6-3; J gene: TRBJ2-2; clone size: many; D gene: TRBD2; CDR3 DNA: TGTGCCAGCAGTTCGCCTCCGGCGGGGGGGCAAACCGGGGAGCTGTTTTTT; CDR3 protein: CASSSPPAGGQTGELFF
V gene: TRBV7-2; J gene: TRBJ2-7; clone size: many; D gene: TRBD1; CDR3 DNA: TGTGCCAGCAGCTCTCAACCCGGGACAGCCGCCTACGAGCAGTACTTC; CDR3 protein: CASSSQPGTAAYEQYF
V gene: TRBV12-3/TRBV12-4; J gene: TRBJ1-6; clone size: many; D gene: -; CDR3 DNA: TGTGCCAGCAAGGGCAGTCTGAATTCACCCCTCCACTTT; CDR3 protein: CASKGSLNSPLHF
V gene: TRBV12-5; J gene: TRBJ2-1; clone size: many; D gene: -; CDR3 DNA: TGTGCTAGTGGTTTGGTACCCGACGGGGTGACCTCGAGAAATGAGCAGTTCTTC; CDR3 protein: CASGLVPDGVTSRNEQFF
V gene: TRBV28; J gene: TRBJ2-1; clone size: many; D gene: TRBD2; CDR3 DNA: TGTGCCAGCAGTTCCTCCAGACTAGCGGGGGGGTTAATCGGGCAGTTCTTC; CDR3 protein: CASSSSRLAGGLIGQFF
V gene: TRBV6-5; J gene: TRBJ2-1; clone size: many; D gene: -; CDR3 DNA: TGTGCCAGCAGTTACCTAACGAGGACTGATGAGCAGTTCTTC; CDR3 protein: CASSYLTRTDEQFF
V gene: TRBV28; J gene: TRBJ2-5; clone size: few; D gene: -; CDR3 DNA: TGTGCCAGCAGGATTGGAGGGAGGCAGACCCAGTACTTC; CDR3 protein: CASRIGGRQTQYF
V gene: TRBV7-8; J gene: TRBJ1-6; clone size: many; D gene: TRBD1; CDR3 DNA: TGTGCCAGCAGCTCACCCCCAGGGACAGGGGTTAATTCACCCCTCCACTTT; CDR3 protein: CASSSPPGTGVNSPLHF